The 28 T cell receptor beta chains reported below all come from one sample, sequenced in a study of T cell responses to AZD1222 COVID-19 vaccine. TCRdb keeps only in-frame clones here, not all; method: immunoSEQ multiplex PCR. The sample lists 150,000 to 200,000 clones; about 91% were seen once. Here the sequenced sample was peripheral blood, taken 28 days after the second AZD1222 dose. These receptors all stem from an adult who received the AZD1222 COVID-19 vaccine.

The rearrangement joins TRBV3-1 (or the pseudogene TRBV3-2) to TRBJ1-4; no clear D gene. Germline CDR1 reads LGHDT; CDR2 reads YNNKEL (reference sequence). This CDR3 spans 16 amino acids. V gave up 4 bases and J gave up 0 bases, with 12 bases separating them. CDR3 DNA sequence: TGTGCCAGCAGCCGGGCAGTCCCGCCAACTAATGAAAAACTGTTTTTT. It yields the protein CASSRAVPPTNEKLFF.

Only a few counts were recorded for this clone. The chain joins TRBV6-1 to TRBJ2-3; TRBD2 might be the D (6 bases). CDR1 is MNHNS, CDR2 SASEGT, per germline. The CDR3 consists of 15 residues. V lost 0 bases and J lost 5, with 12 bases in between. CDR3 nucleotides: TGTGCCAGCAGTGAAGCTTGGAGGGCCGGAGATACGCAGTATTTT. It encodes CASSEAWRAGDTQYF.

This clone was observed a handful of times. The genes are TRBV7-9 and TRBJ1-1; unclear D gene. V lost 5 bases and J 9 bases, leaving 13 bases between the germline ends. CDR3 length equals 12 residues. The V gene's germline CDR1 is SEHNR and CDR2 FQNEAQ (reference sequence). This CDR3 reads CASSIGLPQAFF. DNA of the CDR3: TGTGCCAGCAGCATAGGACTACCCCAAGCTTTCTTT. Drawing the rest from reference TRBV7-9 and TRBJ1-1, the complete variable domain is DTGVSQNPRHKITKRGQNVTFRCDPISEHNRLYWYRQTLGQGPEFLTYFQNEAQLEKSRLLSDRFSAERPKGSFSTLEIQRTEQGDSAMYLCASSIGLPQAFFGQGTRLTVV.

This chain connects TRBV5-1 to TRBJ1-4, with 10 nucleotides matching TRBD1. Germline CDR1 is SGHRS and CDR2 is YFSETQ. The V and J ends lost 4 bases and 2 bases, in that order; junction bases with no gene match: 8. The CDR3 is made up of 17 amino acids. The CDR3 coding sequence is TGCGCCAGCAGCAGGACAGGGGGAGGTGGTACTAATGAAAAACTGTTTTTT. This gives the protein CASSRTGGGGTNEKLFF. The whole variable domain, filled in from reference TRBV5-1 and TRBJ1-4, reads KAGVTQTPRYLIKTRGQQVTLSCSPISGHRSVSWYQQTPGQGLQFLFEYFSETQRNKGNFPGRFSGRQFSNSRSEMNVSTLELGDSALYLCASSRTGGGGTNEKLFFGSGTQLSVL.

This clone was detected only once. The chain recombines TRBV9 with TRBJ2-1, with TRBD1 matching 8 bases. Unmatched junction bases numbered 8, after V lost 4 bases and J lost 5 bases. Germline CDR1 is SGDLS and CDR2 is YYNGEE. This CDR3 is 15 amino acids long. As DNA, the CDR3 is TGTGCCAGCAGCCTCGCTCCGGGACAGGACAATGAGCAGTTCTTC. This translates into CASSLAPGQDNEQFF.

The chain links TRBV7-9 to TRBJ1-4; no clear D gene. This CDR3 has 15 residues. Trimming took 5 bases from V and 4 from J, leaving 14 bases between them. The germline CDR1 and CDR2 sequences are SEHNR and FQNEAQ (reference sequence). CDR3 sequence (DNA): TGTGCCAGCAGCCCCCTTGACGGACTTAATGAAAAACTGTTTTTT. Protein: CASSPLDGLNEKLFF.

V is TRBV15 and J is TRBJ2-6; D not resolved. This CDR3 is built from 15 residues. V was trimmed by 0 bases and J by 6 bases, leaving 9 bases between them. Germline CDR1 reads LNHNV; CDR2 reads YYDKDF (reference sequence). The CDR3 nucleotides read TGTGCCACCAGCAGAGACGGGTCCCAGGCCAACGTCCTGACTTTC. It translates to CATSRDGSQANVLTF.

The V and J genes are TRBV2 and TRBJ1-1, with D unclear. CDR3 length: 14 residues. Trimming took 3 bases from V and 1 from J, leaving 9 bases between them. Germline V gives CDR1 SNHLY, CDR2 FYNNEI. This chain's CDR3 is CASSEEGKNTEAFF. The CDR3 bases are TGTGCCAGCAGTGAGGAGGGCAAGAACACTGAAGCTTTCTTT.

The chain uses TRBV7-8 and TRBJ1-2; a possible D gene is TRBD1 (5 bases). Germline CDR1 reads SGHVS; CDR2 reads FQNEAQ. This CDR3 contains 15 residues. Trimming removed 0 bases from V and 0 bases from J, with 8 bases in between. The CDR3 nucleotides are TGTGCCAGCAGCTTAGCGAGGGGCGCTAACTATGGCTACACCTTC. Translating gives CASSLARGANYGYTF.

The chain joins TRBV7-2 to TRBJ1-5; D is undetermined. CDR1 SGHTA and CDR2 FQGNSA come from the germline V gene. The CDR3 is 13 residues long. V lost 2 bases and J 7 bases, leaving 9 bases between the germline ends. The CDR3 is CASSLSTLQPQHF. The DNA for the CDR3 is TGTGCCAGCAGCTTATCTACTCTCCAGCCCCAGCATTTT.

The V call is TRBV2, the J call TRBJ1-3; D is ambiguous. V was cut by 3 bases and J by 0 bases, with 6 bases left in between. The CDR3 is 14 amino acids. CDR1 and CDR2 from the germline V gene are SNHLY and FYNNEI. CDR3 nucleotide sequence: TGTGCCAGCAGTGACGTCCACTCTGGAAACACCATATATTTT. Protein: CASSDVHSGNTIYF.

The V call is TRBV10-3, the J call TRBJ1-2, with a possible D match to TRBD1 (5 bases). In germline, CDR1 is ENHRY, CDR2 SYGVKD. V lost 3 bases to trimming and J lost 8 bases, with 13 bases between them. This CDR3 has 13 residues. The CDR3 nucleotides read TGTGCCATCAGTGACAGGGAAAAGCGCGGCTACACCTTC. It codes for CAISDREKRGYTF.

This chain uses TRBV27 with TRBJ2-1; TRBD1 agrees at 8 bases. CDR1 is MNHEY, CDR2 SMNVEV, per germline (reference sequence). Trimming cost V 7 bases and J 10 bases; bases outside gene matches: 12. This CDR3 is built from 14 residues. The CDR3 spells CASTPGTGQWEQFF. The DNA for the CDR3 is TGTGCCAGCACTCCCGGGACAGGCCAATGGGAGCAGTTCTTC.

This chain connects TRBV2 to TRBJ1-3; D is unresolved. Germline CDR1 reads SNHLY; CDR2 reads FYNNEI. The CDR3 covers 14 residues. The germline V and J ends were trimmed by 5 bases and 0 bases, with 8 bases remaining between them. CDR3 DNA: TGTGCCAGCAGTTCAGCAGGCTCTGGAAACACCATATATTTT. Its translation is CASSSAGSGNTIYF.

V gene TRBV5-1 combines with J gene TRBJ2-7; D possibly corresponds to TRBD1 (5 bases). The germline V gene has CDR1 SGHRS and CDR2 YFSETQ. This CDR3 spans 14 amino acids. Trimming removed 2 bases from V and 2 bases from J, with 11 bases in between. The CDR3 sequence: CASSFRAFPYEQYF. CDR3 nucleotides: TGCGCCAGCAGCTTCAGGGCTTTTCCCTACGAGCAGTACTTC.

This chain connects TRBV4-1 to TRBJ1-1, with D possibly matching TRBD1 (6 bases). Trimming shortened V by 7 bases and J by 6 bases, and 18 bases separated the two germline ends. Germline CDR1 and CDR2: MGHRA and YSYEKL. This CDR3 comprises 14 residues. CDR3 sequence (DNA): TGCGCCAGCACCCTCAGGGGTTCGGGGTCTGAAGCTTTCTTT. Amino acids: CASTLRGSGSEAFF.

V and J are TRBV6-2 or TRBV6-3 and TRBJ1-6; D is unresolved. The germline V and J ends were trimmed by 0 bases and 7 bases, with 7 bases remaining between them. The CDR3 runs to 14 residues. Germline V lookup: CDR1 MNHEY, CDR2 SVGEGT. The DNA of the CDR3 is TGTGCCAGCAGTTACTCATTCTCGAATTCACCCCTCCACTTT. This sequence encodes CASSYSFSNSPLHF.

To note about this clone: The junction departs from germline at one end; a sequencing error may be responsible. The rearrangement uses TRBV11-3 and TRBJ2-1; 16 bases fit TRBD2. CDR1 is SGHNT, CDR2 YENEEA, per germline. CDR3 size: 14 residues. The CDR3 DNA reads TGTGCCAGCAGCTCCGGGACTAGCGGGGGGGCGACGGTCTTC. The encoded protein is CASSSGTSGGATVF.

The genes are TRBV6-5 and TRBJ1-5; a possible D gene is TRBD1 (5 bases). V was cut by 6 bases and J by 6 bases, with 15 bases left in between. The CDR3 runs to 14 residues. Germline assignment: CDR1 MNHEY and CDR2 SVGAGI. CDR3 region: CASSLAGTGQPQHF. CDR3 in DNA: TGTGCCAGCAGCTTAGCCGGGACGGGTCAGCCCCAGCATTTT.

This chain connects TRBV6-5 to TRBJ1-2, with D maybe TRBD1 (6 bases). CDR1 and CDR2 from the germline V gene are MNHEY and SVGAGI. Trimming took 6 bases from V and 8 from J, leaving 16 bases between them. The CDR3 covers 13 residues. The CDR3: CASSTEGGRGYTF. The CDR3 coding sequence is TGTGCCAGCAGCACAGAAGGGGGTAGGGGCTACACCTTC.

CDR3 residues: CASSHAWGAIEFF. The CDR3 nucleotides are TGTGCCAGTAGTCACGCCTGGGGGGCCATCGAGTTCTTC. This rearrangement joins TRBV19 to TRBJ2-1; D could derive from TRBD1 or TRBD2 (6 bases each). The CDR3 runs 13 residues. Germline CDR1 LNHDA, CDR2 SQIVND (reference sequence). Trimming removed 5 bases at V and 14 bases at J, with 19 bases between.

The chain joins TRBV9 to TRBJ2-1; tentatively, D is TRBD1 (6 bases). The germline V gene encodes CDR1 SGDLS and CDR2 YYNGEE. The CDR3 length is 15 residues. V lost 4 bases to trimming and J lost 4 bases, with 15 bases between them. DNA of the CDR3: TGTGCCAGCAGCCCCCCCCAAGGGGGATACAATGAGCAGTTCTTC. Its translation is CASSPPQGGYNEQFF.

The CDR3 region is CASSYSIHLLNTEAFF. The CDR3 DNA sequence: TGTGCCAGCAGTTACTCGATCCATCTGCTGAACACTGAAGCTTTCTTT. The V call is TRBV6-5, the J call TRBJ1-1; no definite D call. The V and J ends lost 0 bases and 0 bases respectively, with 11 bases between them. The germline CDR1 and CDR2 sequences are MNHEY and SVGAGI. This CDR3 region has 16 residues.

V and J are TRBV15 and TRBJ2-5; 8 bases align to TRBD2. CDR1 is LNHNV and CDR2 is YYDKDF in the germline V gene (reference sequence). This CDR3 is built from 17 residues. V trimming: 1 base; J trimming: 3 bases; junction bases outside the gene matches: 10. CDR3: CATSRGFDLAGKETQYF. The CDR3 coding sequence is TGTGCCACCAGCAGAGGGTTTGACCTAGCGGGTAAAGAGACCCAGTACTTC.

The rearrangement joins TRBV18 to TRBJ1-4; the D is unclear. The CDR3 is 16 amino acids. The V gene's germline CDR1 is KGHSH and CDR2 LQKENI. Trimming shortened V by 2 bases and J by 7 bases, and 17 bases separated the two germline ends. The CDR3 DNA is TGTGCCAGCTCACCAGGATCCCAGGCCCGAGGTGAAAAACTGTTTTTT. It specifies CASSPGSQARGEKLFF.

The J gene is TRBJ2-7, the V gene TRBV18, with D maybe TRBD2 (6 bases). V shed 4 bases and J shed 0 bases, with 13 bases lying between them. The CDR3 spans 15 residues. The germline CDR1 and CDR2 sequences are KGHSH and LQKENI. The DNA for the CDR3 is TGTGCCAGCTCACTCGGGGGAGATCTCTCCTACGAGCAGTACTTC. Its translation: CASSLGGDLSYEQYF.

This CDR3 reads CATIIGDTQYF. The CDR3 bases are TGTGCCACCATTATCGGAGATACGCAGTATTTT. The J gene is TRBJ2-3, the V gene TRBV5-8; D is unclear. The V gene's germline CDR1 is SGHTS and CDR2 YDEGEE. The V and J ends lost 9 bases and 5 bases respectively, with 10 bases between them. The CDR3 has 11 amino acids.

This clone has just one count. The chain links TRBV19 to TRBJ1-5; no definite D call. Germline V gives CDR1 LNHDA, CDR2 SQIVND (reference sequence). The CDR3 extends over 14 amino acids. V dropped 6 bases and J dropped 11 bases, with 20 bases sitting between them. The CDR3 reads CASSDRAERMAQHF. CDR3 bases: TGTGCCAGTAGCGATAGGGCAGAGAGGATGGCCCAGCATTTT.